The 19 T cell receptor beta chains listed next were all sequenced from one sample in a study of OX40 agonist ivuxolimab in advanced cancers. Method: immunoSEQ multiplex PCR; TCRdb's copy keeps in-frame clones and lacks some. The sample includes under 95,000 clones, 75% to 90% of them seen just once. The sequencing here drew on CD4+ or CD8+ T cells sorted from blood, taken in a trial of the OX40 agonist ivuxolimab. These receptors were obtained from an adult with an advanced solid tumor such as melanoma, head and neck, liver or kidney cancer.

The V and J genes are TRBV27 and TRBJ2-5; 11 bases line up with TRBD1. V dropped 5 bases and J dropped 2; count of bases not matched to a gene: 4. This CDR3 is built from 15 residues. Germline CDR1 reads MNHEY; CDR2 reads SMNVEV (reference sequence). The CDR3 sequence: CASSADRGRQETQYF. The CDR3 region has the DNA TGTGCCAGCAGTGCGGACAGGGGGCGACAAGAGACCCAGTACTTC.

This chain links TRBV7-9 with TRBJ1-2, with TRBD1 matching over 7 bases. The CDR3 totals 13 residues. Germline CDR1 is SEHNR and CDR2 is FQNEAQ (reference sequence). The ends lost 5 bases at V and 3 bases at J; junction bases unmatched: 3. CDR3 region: CASSPTGDYGYTF. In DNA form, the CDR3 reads TGTGCCAGCAGCCCAACAGGGGACTATGGCTACACCTTC.

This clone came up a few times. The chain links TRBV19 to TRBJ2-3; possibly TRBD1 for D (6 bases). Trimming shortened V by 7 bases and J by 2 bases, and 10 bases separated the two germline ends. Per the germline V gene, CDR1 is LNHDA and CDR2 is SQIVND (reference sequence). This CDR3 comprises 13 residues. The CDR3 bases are TGTGCCAGTACACAGGGACCCACAGATACGCAGTATTTT. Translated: CASTQGPTDTQYF. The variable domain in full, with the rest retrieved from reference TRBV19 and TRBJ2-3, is DGGITQSPKYLFRKEGQNVTLSCEQNLNHDAMYWYRQDPGQGLRLIYYSQIVNDFQKGDIAEGYSVSREKKESFPLTVTSAQKNPTAFYLCASTQGPTDTQYFGPGTRLTVL.

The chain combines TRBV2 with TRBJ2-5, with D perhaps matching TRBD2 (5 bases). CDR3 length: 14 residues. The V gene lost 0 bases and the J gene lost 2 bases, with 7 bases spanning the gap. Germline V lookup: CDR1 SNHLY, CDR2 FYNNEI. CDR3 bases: TGTGCCAGCAGTGAAGCGCGGACTCAAGAGACCCAGTACTTC. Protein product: CASSEARTQETQYF. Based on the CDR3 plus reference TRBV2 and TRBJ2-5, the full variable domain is EPEVTQTPSHQVTQMGQEVILRCVPISNHLYFYWYRQILGQKVEFLVSFYNNEISEKSEIFDDQFSVERPDGSNFTLKIRSTKLEDSAMYFCASSEARTQETQYFGPGTRLLVL.

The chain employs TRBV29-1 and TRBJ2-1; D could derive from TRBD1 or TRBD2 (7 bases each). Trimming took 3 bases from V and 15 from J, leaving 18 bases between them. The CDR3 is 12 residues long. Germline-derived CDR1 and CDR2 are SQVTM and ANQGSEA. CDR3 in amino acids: CSVDWGRGRLFF. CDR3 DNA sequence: TGCAGCGTTGATTGGGGGAGGGGGCGTCTGTTCTTC.

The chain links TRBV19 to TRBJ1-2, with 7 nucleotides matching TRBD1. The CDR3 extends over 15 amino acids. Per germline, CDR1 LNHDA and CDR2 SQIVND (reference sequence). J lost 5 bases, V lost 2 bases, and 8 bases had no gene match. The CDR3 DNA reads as TGTGCCAGTAGTATAATACAGGGGCCTCGGTATGGCTACACCTTC. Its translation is CASSIIQGPRYGYTF.

The CDR3, as DNA: TGTGCCAGCAGTCTACAATTCACCGGGGAGCTGTTTTTT. It encodes CASSLQFTGELFF. The chain is built from TRBV2 and TRBJ2-2, with D hard to call. Germline CDR1 and CDR2: SNHLY and FYNNEI. This CDR3 is 13 amino acids long. Trimming cost V 5 bases and J 4 bases, with 8 bases left between them. Based on the CDR3 plus reference TRBV2 and TRBJ2-2, the full variable domain is EPEVTQTPSHQVTQMGQEVILRCVPISNHLYFYWYRQILGQKVEFLVSFYNNEISEKSEIFDDQFSVERPDGSNFTLKIRSTKLEDSAMYFCASSLQFTGELFFGEGSRLTVL.

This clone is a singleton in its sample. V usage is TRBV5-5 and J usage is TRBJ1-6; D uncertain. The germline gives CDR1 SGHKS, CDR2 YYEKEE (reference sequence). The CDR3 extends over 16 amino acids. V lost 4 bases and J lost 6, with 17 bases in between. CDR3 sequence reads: CASSPNGVQTNSPLHF. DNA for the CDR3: TGTGCCAGCAGCCCGAACGGAGTACAGACTAATTCACCCCTCCACTTT.

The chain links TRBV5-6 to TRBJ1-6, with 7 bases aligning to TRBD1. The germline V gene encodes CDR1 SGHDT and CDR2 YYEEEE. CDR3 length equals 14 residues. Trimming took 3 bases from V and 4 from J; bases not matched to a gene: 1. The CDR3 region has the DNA TGTGCCAGCAGCTGGACAGGATATAATTCACCCCTCCACTTT. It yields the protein CASSWTGYNSPLHF.

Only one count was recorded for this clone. The CDR3 region is CASSQVRVTGELFF. The CDR3 region has the DNA TGCGCCAGCAGCCAAGTTCGGGTCACCGGGGAGCTGTTTTTT. The chain is built from TRBV4-3 and TRBJ2-2; D is ambiguous. The germline V gene encodes CDR1 LGHNA and CDR2 YSLEER. V was cut by 1 base and J by 4 bases, with 7 bases left in between. There are 14 residues in the CDR3.

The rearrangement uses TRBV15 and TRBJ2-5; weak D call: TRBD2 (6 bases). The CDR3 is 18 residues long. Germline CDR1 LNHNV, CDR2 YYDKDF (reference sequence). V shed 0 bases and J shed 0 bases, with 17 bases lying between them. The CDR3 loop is CATSRDLVVRGDQETQYF. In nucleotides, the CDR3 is TGTGCCACCAGCAGAGATTTAGTAGTGCGGGGCGACCAAGAGACCCAGTACTTC.

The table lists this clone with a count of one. DNA of the CDR3: TGTGCCAGCAGTCAACAGGGAAATAATTCACCCCTCCACTTT. Amino acid sequence: CASSQQGNNSPLHF. V usage is TRBV6-1 and J usage is TRBJ1-6; tentative D call: TRBD1 (6 bases). Germline lookup yields CDR1 MNHNS and CDR2 SASEGT. The CDR3 extends over 14 amino acids. The V end lost 5 bases, the J end lost 5 bases, and 10 bases lay between the germline ends.

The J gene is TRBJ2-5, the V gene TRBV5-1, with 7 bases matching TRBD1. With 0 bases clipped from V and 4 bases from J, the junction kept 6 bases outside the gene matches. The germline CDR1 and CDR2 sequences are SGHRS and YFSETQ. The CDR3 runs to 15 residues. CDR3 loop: CASSLGDRAPETQYF. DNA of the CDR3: TGCGCCAGCAGCTTGGGCGACAGGGCCCCAGAGACCCAGTACTTC.

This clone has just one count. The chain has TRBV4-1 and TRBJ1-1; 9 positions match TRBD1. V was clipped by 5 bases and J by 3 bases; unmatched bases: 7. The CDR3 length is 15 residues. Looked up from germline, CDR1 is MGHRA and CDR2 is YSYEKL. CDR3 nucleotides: TGCGCCAGCAGCGCCCTGGGACAGGGTCACACTGAAGCTTTCTTT. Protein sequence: CASSALGQGHTEAFF.

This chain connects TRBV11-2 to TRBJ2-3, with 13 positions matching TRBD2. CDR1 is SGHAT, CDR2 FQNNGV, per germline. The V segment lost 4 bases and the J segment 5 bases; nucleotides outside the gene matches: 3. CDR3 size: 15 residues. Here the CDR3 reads CASSSGLAGVDTQYF. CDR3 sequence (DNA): TGTGCCAGCAGCTCAGGACTAGCGGGGGTAGATACGCAGTATTTT.

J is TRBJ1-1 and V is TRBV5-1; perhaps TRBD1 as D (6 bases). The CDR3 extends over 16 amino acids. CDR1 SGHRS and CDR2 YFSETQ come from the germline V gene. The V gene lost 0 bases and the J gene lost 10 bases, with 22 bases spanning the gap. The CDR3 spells CASSLAIGPGTYGAFF. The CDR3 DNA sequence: TGCGCCAGCAGCTTGGCCATAGGTCCAGGGACATATGGAGCTTTCTTT.

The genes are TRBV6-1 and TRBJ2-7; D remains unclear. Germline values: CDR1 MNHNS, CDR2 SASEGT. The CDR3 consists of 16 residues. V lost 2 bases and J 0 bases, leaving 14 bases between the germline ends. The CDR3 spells CASSESFASSSYEQYF. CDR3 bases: TGTGCCAGCAGTGAATCTTTTGCCTCGAGCTCCTACGAGCAGTACTTC.

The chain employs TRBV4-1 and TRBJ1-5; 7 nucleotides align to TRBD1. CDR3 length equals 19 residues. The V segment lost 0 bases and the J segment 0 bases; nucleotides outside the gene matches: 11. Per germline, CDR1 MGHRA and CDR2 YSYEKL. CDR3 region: CASSQDPPTGDFSNQPQHF. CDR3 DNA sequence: TGCGCCAGCAGCCAAGACCCTCCTACAGGGGACTTTAGCAATCAGCCCCAGCATTTT.

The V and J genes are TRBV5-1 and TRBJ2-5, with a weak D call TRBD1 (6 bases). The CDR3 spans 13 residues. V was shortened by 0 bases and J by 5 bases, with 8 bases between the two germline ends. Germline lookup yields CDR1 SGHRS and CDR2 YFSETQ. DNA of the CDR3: TGCGCCAGCAGCTTGGAGGGGGTGGAGACCCAGTACTTC. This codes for CASSLEGVETQYF.